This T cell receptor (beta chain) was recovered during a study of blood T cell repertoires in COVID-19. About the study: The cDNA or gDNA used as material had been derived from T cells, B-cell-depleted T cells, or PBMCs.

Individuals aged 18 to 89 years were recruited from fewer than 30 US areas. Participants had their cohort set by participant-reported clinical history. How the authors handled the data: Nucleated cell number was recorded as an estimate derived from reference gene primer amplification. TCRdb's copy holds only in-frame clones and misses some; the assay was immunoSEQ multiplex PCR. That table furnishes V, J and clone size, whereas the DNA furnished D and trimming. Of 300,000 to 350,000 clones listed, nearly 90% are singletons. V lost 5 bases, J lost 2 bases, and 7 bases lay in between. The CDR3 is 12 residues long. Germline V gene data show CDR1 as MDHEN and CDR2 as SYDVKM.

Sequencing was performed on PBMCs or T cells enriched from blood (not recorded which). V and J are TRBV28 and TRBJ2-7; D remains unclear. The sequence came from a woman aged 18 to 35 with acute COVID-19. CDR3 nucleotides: TGTGCCAGCAGTCGCAGTGCCTACGAGCAGTACTTC. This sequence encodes CASSRSAYEQYF.